This is a list of T cell receptor beta chains from one sample in a study of T-cell reconstitution after alpha-beta-depleted transplantation in children. MiXCR, applied by TCRdb to the PCR reads, yields one record per CDR3 protein. The sample includes nearly 350,000 distinct CDR3 sequences, roughly 17% of them seen just once. This specimen was PBMCs, mostly from graft donor cells, taken 360 days after TCRalphabeta/CD19-depleted stem cell transplant. These receptors were obtained from a male patient aged 2-15 years who had a stem cell transplant for acute lymphoblastic leukemia, so the T cells may come from the graft donor. CDR3s include the opening cysteine and the closing phenylalanine or tryptophan. Fields, in order: CDR3 DNA, CDR3 protein, D gene, clone size, CDR3 length, V gene, J gene. D genes are given only for firm matches. A clone size is listed for some rows: how often the clone was seen (once, few, many), or a class if it is expanded.

CDR3 DNA: TGCGCCAGCAAGCAGGCCGCTAGCACAGATACGCAGTATTTT; CDR3 protein: CASKQAASTDTQYF; D gene: NA; clone size: many; CDR3 length: 14; V gene: TRBV4-1; J gene: TRBJ2-3
CDR3 DNA: TGTGCCAGCAGCCCTACCGGACTGCACGAGCAGTACTTC; CDR3 protein: CASSPTGLHEQYF; D gene: NA; clone size: few; CDR3 length: 13; V gene: TRBV7-6; J gene: TRBJ2-7
CDR3 DNA: TGTGCCAGCACCCCCATGGGGATAGAGACCCAGTACTTC; CDR3 protein: CASTPMGIETQYF; D gene: NA; clone size: many; CDR3 length: 13; V gene: TRBV28; J gene: TRBJ2-5
CDR3 DNA: TGCAGTGCTAATCTCCCGACAGGGGTCGGAGAGACCCAGTACTTC; CDR3 protein: CSANLPTGVGETQYF; D gene: TRBD1; clone size: few; CDR3 length: 15; V gene: TRBV20-1; J gene: TRBJ2-5
CDR3 DNA: TGTGCCAGCAGGGCGCTGACTAGCGCGTGGCGGGAGCTGTTTTTT; CDR3 protein: CASRALTSAWRELFF; D gene: TRBD2; clone size: NA; CDR3 length: 15; V gene: TRBV6-2/TRBV6-3; J gene: TRBJ2-2
CDR3 DNA: TGTGCCAGCAGTGAGGACAGTCTTGGACAGCCCCAGCATTTT; CDR3 protein: CASSEDSLGQPQHF; D gene: NA; clone size: many; CDR3 length: 14; V gene: TRBV2; J gene: TRBJ1-5
CDR3 DNA: TGTGCCAGCAGCTCACAGGGAACTAATGAAAAACTGTTTTTT; CDR3 protein: CASSSQGTNEKLFF; D gene: NA; clone size: many; CDR3 length: 14; V gene: TRBV2; J gene: TRBJ1-4
CDR3 DNA: TGTGCCAGCAGTTTAGGTAGCGGGAGAAAAGAGACCCAGTACTTC; CDR3 protein: CASSLGSGRKETQYF; D gene: TRBD2; clone size: few; CDR3 length: 15; V gene: TRBV12-3/TRBV12-4; J gene: TRBJ2-5
CDR3 DNA: TGTGCCAGCAGCGTAAGAGCGGGAGGGACCGGGGAGCTGTTTTTT; CDR3 protein: CASSVRAGGTGELFF; D gene: TRBD2; clone size: few; CDR3 length: 15; V gene: TRBV9; J gene: TRBJ2-2
CDR3 DNA: TGTGCCAGCAGTTACTCGATAGCGAGTTACTCCTACAATGAGCAGTTCTTC; CDR3 protein: CASSYSIASYSYNEQFF; D gene: NA; clone size: NA; CDR3 length: 17; V gene: TRBV6-2/TRBV6-3; J gene: TRBJ2-1
CDR3 DNA: TGCGCCAGCAGTGAGTCGAGGACAGGGCCCTACGAGCAGTACTTC; CDR3 protein: CASSESRTGPYEQYF; D gene: TRBD1; clone size: many; CDR3 length: 15; V gene: TRBV10-2; J gene: TRBJ2-7
CDR3 DNA: TGTGCCAGCAGCTACAGGACTCCTAATGAGCAGTTCTTC; CDR3 protein: CASSYRTPNEQFF; D gene: NA; clone size: few; CDR3 length: 13; V gene: TRBV7-9; J gene: TRBJ2-1
CDR3 DNA: TGCAGTGCTAGGAGGGACAGCGTTACCGAAAAACTGTTTTTT; CDR3 protein: CSARRDSVTEKLFF; D gene: TRBD1; clone size: few; CDR3 length: 14; V gene: TRBV20-1; J gene: TRBJ1-4
CDR3 DNA: TGTGCCAGCAGTCGTTTAACGAATGAGCAGTTCTTC; CDR3 protein: CASSRLTNEQFF; D gene: NA; clone size: few; CDR3 length: 12; V gene: TRBV12-3/TRBV12-4; J gene: TRBJ2-1
CDR3 DNA: TGCAGTGCTAGTTTGGGGGGGACCTACGAGCAGTACTTC; CDR3 protein: CSASLGGTYEQYF; D gene: TRBD2; clone size: NA; CDR3 length: 13; V gene: TRBV20-1; J gene: TRBJ2-7
CDR3 DNA: TGTGCCAGCAGTTTAGCGCCATCAACAGATACGCAGTATTTT; CDR3 protein: CASSLAPSTDTQYF; D gene: NA; clone size: many; CDR3 length: 14; V gene: TRBV5-1; J gene: TRBJ2-3
CDR3 DNA: TGCAGCGCCGGGACACCCAGGATCGGGGAGCTGTTTTTT; CDR3 protein: CSAGTPRIGELFF; D gene: NA; clone size: many; CDR3 length: 13; V gene: TRBV29-1; J gene: TRBJ2-2
CDR3 DNA: TGTGCCAGCAGCTCCCTACTAGCGGGAGTCCCCGGCGAGACCCAGTACTTC; CDR3 protein: CASSSLLAGVPGETQYF; D gene: TRBD2; clone size: NA; CDR3 length: 17; V gene: TRBV5-6; J gene: TRBJ2-5
CDR3 DNA: TGCAGTGCTAATCCCGGGACAACGCTCTACAATGAGCAGTTCTTC; CDR3 protein: CSANPGTTLYNEQFF; D gene: NA; clone size: many; CDR3 length: 15; V gene: TRBV20-1; J gene: TRBJ2-1
CDR3 DNA: TGTGCCAGCAGTTACTCCGGCCTAAACTACAATGAGCAGTTCTTC; CDR3 protein: CASSYSGLNYNEQFF; D gene: NA; clone size: once; CDR3 length: 15; V gene: TRBV6-5; J gene: TRBJ2-1
CDR3 DNA: TGTGCCAGCAGCTTAGTGTCCAGGGGGAGAGCCAAAAACATTCAGTACTTC; CDR3 protein: CASSLVSRGRAKNIQYF; D gene: TRBD1; clone size: few; CDR3 length: 17; V gene: TRBV11-2; J gene: TRBJ2-4
CDR3 DNA: TGCAGCGCCTCCCCCAGGGGCACTGAAGCTTTCTTT; CDR3 protein: CSASPRGTEAFF; D gene: NA; clone size: NA; CDR3 length: 12; V gene: TRBV29-1; J gene: TRBJ1-1
CDR3 DNA: TGCAGTGCTTGGGGACAGCTAGCGGGAGCTTGGGATGAGCAGTTCTTC; CDR3 protein: CSAWGQLAGAWDEQFF; D gene: TRBD2; clone size: NA; CDR3 length: 16; V gene: TRBV20-1; J gene: TRBJ2-1
CDR3 DNA: TGTGCCAGCATTTCCGGGACAGGGGTCTACAATGAGCAGTTCTTC; CDR3 protein: CASISGTGVYNEQFF; D gene: TRBD1; clone size: many; CDR3 length: 15; V gene: TRBV27; J gene: TRBJ2-1
CDR3 DNA: TGTGCCAGCAGCTTAGGGGCGCAGACCTACGAGCAGTACTTC; CDR3 protein: CASSLGAQTYEQYF; D gene: NA; clone size: NA; CDR3 length: 14; V gene: TRBV7-9; J gene: TRBJ2-7
CDR3 DNA: TGTGCCAGCAGCGTAGAAGATGGGGGGCTAGCGGACTACACCGGGGAGCTGTTTTTT; CDR3 protein: CASSVEDGGLADYTGELFF; D gene: NA; clone size: NA; CDR3 length: 19; V gene: TRBV9; J gene: TRBJ2-2
CDR3 DNA: TGTGCCAGCAGCTTTGGACTAGGAACAGATACGCAGTATTTT; CDR3 protein: CASSFGLGTDTQYF; D gene: TRBD2; clone size: NA; CDR3 length: 14; V gene: TRBV9; J gene: TRBJ2-3
CDR3 DNA: TGCGCCAGCAGCCAAGATGGGACTAGCGGGAGGGTCGGCCCCTACGAGCAGTACTTC; CDR3 protein: CASSQDGTSGRVGPYEQYF; D gene: TRBD2; clone size: NA; CDR3 length: 19; V gene: TRBV4-3; J gene: TRBJ2-7
CDR3 DNA: TGTGCCATCAGGCAATCCGGGACGGACCCTAATGAGCAGTTCTTC; CDR3 protein: CAIRQSGTDPNEQFF; D gene: NA; clone size: few; CDR3 length: 15; V gene: TRBV10-3; J gene: TRBJ2-1
CDR3 DNA: TGTGCCAGCAGCGGCCAATTCCAACGGAGAAATGAGCAGTTCTTC; CDR3 protein: CASSGQFQRRNEQFF; D gene: NA; clone size: few; CDR3 length: 15; V gene: TRBV7-6; J gene: TRBJ2-1
CDR3 DNA: TGTGCCAGCAGCCCCCCGGGGTCTCATAGCAATCAGCCCCAGCATTTT; CDR3 protein: CASSPPGSHSNQPQHF; D gene: NA; clone size: few; CDR3 length: 16; V gene: TRBV7-8; J gene: TRBJ1-5
CDR3 DNA: TGTGCCAGCCGGTCCCAGGGGAGCACCGGGGAGCTGTTTTTT; CDR3 protein: CASRSQGSTGELFF; D gene: NA; clone size: many; CDR3 length: 14; V gene: TRBV3-1; J gene: TRBJ2-2
CDR3 DNA: TGTGCCACCACCAAAGGTTATGCAGATACGCAGTATTTT; CDR3 protein: CATTKGYADTQYF; D gene: NA; clone size: many; CDR3 length: 13; V gene: TRBV15; J gene: TRBJ2-3